This T cell receptor (beta chain) was profiled in a study of cytomegalovirus exposure and HLA in healthy donors. Points from the study as a whole: At a 0.05 false discovery rate, a later analysis found around 15,000 TCR beta sequences to be associated with HLA alleles.

The PCR made use of 60 Vbeta and 13 Jbeta primers. Libraries were prepared by immunoSEQ multiplex PCR; TCRdb keeps only in-frame clonotypes and omits some of them. The table lists 90,000 to 100,000 clones, around 73% of them singletons. Germline V CDR1 and CDR2: SEHNR, FQNEAQ (reference sequence). This CDR3 has 14 amino acids. V was cut by 5 bases and J by 8 bases, with 16 bases left in between. As for this clone: Its target is unknown.

This receptor was taken from a woman aged 60-70 years in good health and CMV-seronegative. The specimen sequenced was PBMCs. V is TRBV7-9 and J is TRBJ2-1; D is perhaps TRBD2 (6 bases). DNA of the CDR3: TGTGCCAGCAGCCAAGGAGGGGCAAGGCATGAGCAGTTCTTC. Amino acids: CASSQGGARHEQFF.